The present entry profiles one T cell receptor (beta chain) with its context. This sample was taken from a study of blood T cell repertoires in COVID-19. Study as a whole: Some COVID-19 samples were acute and others convalescent; all came from the United States, Italy and Spain. From T cells, B-cell-depleted T cells, or PBMCs came the material, which was cDNA or gDNA.

Methods used by the authors: By means of reference gene primer amplification, nucleated cell counts were estimated. The protocol was immunoSEQ multiplex PCR, while the TCRdb copy is restricted to in-frame clones and leaves out a portion. That table furnishes V, J and clone size, whereas the DNA furnished D and trimming. The sample comprises roughly 290,000 clones, roughly 80% of which are singletons, and around 4.1% rests with the top ten. The CDR3 runs to 16 residues. Germline loops: CDR1 KGHDR, CDR2 SFDVKD. J was trimmed by 5 bases and V by 5 bases; bases with no gene match: 11. The clonotype was recovered from a woman in her forties or fifties with active or convalescent COVID-19. The source material was peripheral blood. The chain uses TRBV24-1 and TRBJ2-5, with TRBD2 identical over 9 bases. The chain's CDR3 is CATSGGSGSREETQYF. The CDR3 DNA reads TGTGCCACCAGTGGGGGTAGCGGGAGTAGGGAGGAGACCCAGTACTTC.